This is a list of T cell receptor beta chains from one sample in a study of blood T cell repertoires in COVID-19. Profiled with immunoSEQ multiplex PCR; TCRdb holds only in-frame clones, not every one. The sample has some 140,000 clones; 80% to 85% are singletons. Sequencing input: peripheral blood. These TCRs come from a woman aged 55-69 years with active or convalescent COVID-19. Each CDR3 is given with its conserved first and last residue. The D gene is left open where the match is weak. Size tells how often a clone was seen (once, few, many) or the class of an expanded clone, and some rows leave it out.

D: -; size: once; J: TRBJ2-1; V: TRBV30; CDR3: CAWAGTNSYNEQFF; DNA: TGTGCCTGGGCCGGGACAAATTCCTACAATGAGCAGTTCTTC
D: TRBD1; size: -; J: TRBJ1-2; V: TRBV29-1; CDR3: CSVDLPGQGLWGYTF; DNA: TGCAGCGTTGACCTACCGGGACAGGGGCTCTGGGGCTACACCTTC
D: -; size: few; J: TRBJ1-3; V: TRBV3-1/TRBV3-2; CDR3: CASSQDRSSGNTIYF; DNA: TGTGCCAGCAGCCAAGATCGCAGCTCTGGAAACACCATATATTTT
D: TRBD1; size: once; J: TRBJ1-2; V: TRBV29-1; CDR3: CSVRQGVEGYTF; DNA: TGCAGCGTTAGGCAGGGGGTGGAGGGCTACACCTTC
D: TRBD1; size: -; J: TRBJ2-5; V: TRBV6-5; CDR3: CASSSATGRETQYF; DNA: TGTGCCAGCAGTTCCGCGACAGGGAGAGAGACCCAGTACTTC
D: -; size: -; J: TRBJ2-6; V: TRBV10-1; CDR3: CASSGQAPSGANVLTF; DNA: TGCGCCAGTTCAGGACAAGCCCCCTCTGGGGCCAACGTCCTGACTTTC
D: TRBD1; size: -; J: TRBJ1-1; V: TRBV27; CDR3: CASSSRQGGNTEAFF; DNA: TGTGCCAGCAGTTCCCGACAGGGAGGGAACACTGAAGCTTTCTTT
D: -; size: -; J: TRBJ2-1; V: TRBV19; CDR3: CASSIIAGLINEQFF; DNA: TGTGCCAGTAGTATCATTGCGGGACTGATTAATGAGCAGTTCTTC
D: -; size: -; J: TRBJ1-2; V: TRBV3-1/TRBV3-2; CDR3: CASSQDRFYGYTF; DNA: TGTGCCAGCAGCCAAGACAGGTTCTATGGCTACACCTTC
D: -; size: -; J: TRBJ1-1; V: TRBV10-3; CDR3: CASLGRTETEAFF; DNA: TGTGCCTCTTTGGGTAGGACTGAGACTGAAGCTTTCTTT
D: -; size: once; J: TRBJ1-1; V: TRBV6-1; CDR3: CASSEAVQFPAEAFF; DNA: TGTGCCAGCAGTGAAGCGGTGCAGTTCCCAGCTGAAGCTTTCTTT
D: TRBD2; size: -; J: TRBJ2-5; V: TRBV11-2; CDR3: CASSPAGGSVETQYF; DNA: TGTGCCAGCAGCCCGGCGGGGGGATCAGTAGAGACCCAGTACTTC
D: TRBD1; size: -; J: TRBJ1-3; V: TRBV5-3; CDR3: CARSSEQIPARGHINTIYF; DNA: TGTGCCAGAAGCTCCGAGCAGATACCCGCCAGGGGGCATATCAACACCATATATTTT
D: TRBD2; size: few; J: TRBJ2-1; V: TRBV11-2; CDR3: CASSSPPLAGGLLNEQFF; DNA: TGTGCCAGCAGCTCCCCTCCGTTAGCGGGGGGGCTTCTCAATGAGCAGTTCTTC
D: TRBD2; size: -; J: TRBJ2-7; V: TRBV10-1; CDR3: CARAGLAGDEQYF; DNA: TGCGCCAGGGCGGGACTAGCGGGAGACGAGCAGTACTTC
D: TRBD2; size: many; J: TRBJ2-3; V: TRBV14; CDR3: CASSQDLTSGISTDTQYF; DNA: TGTGCCAGCAGCCAAGATCTAACTAGCGGGATTAGCACAGATACGCAGTATTTT
D: TRBD1; size: -; J: TRBJ2-2; V: TRBV5-1; CDR3: CASSSTGDTGELFF; DNA: TGCGCCAGCAGCTCCACAGGGGACACCGGGGAGCTGTTTTTT
D: TRBD1; size: -; J: TRBJ1-5; V: TRBV28; CDR3: CASSPQDRGDQPQHF; DNA: TGTGCCAGCAGTCCACAAGACAGGGGGGATCAGCCCCAGCATTTT
D: -; size: -; J: TRBJ1-2; V: TRBV4-1; CDR3: CASSFSPALEYGYTF; DNA: TGCGCCAGCAGTTTCTCCCCCGCGTTGGAGTATGGCTACACCTTC
D: TRBD1; size: few; J: TRBJ2-6; V: TRBV7-2; CDR3: CASRQGAGISGANVLTF; DNA: TGTGCCAGCCGCCAGGGGGCCGGAATCTCTGGGGCCAACGTCCTGACTTTC
D: -; size: few; J: TRBJ1-1; V: TRBV19; CDR3: CASSIQVNTEAFF; DNA: TGTGCCAGTAGTATCCAGGTTAACACTGAAGCTTTCTTT
D: TRBD1; size: -; J: TRBJ1-2; V: TRBV23-1; CDR3: CASSQTDYRGGFDGYTF; DNA: TGCGCCAGCAGTCAGACCGATTACAGGGGGGGCTTCGATGGCTACACCTTC
D: -; size: -; J: TRBJ2-3; V: TRBV3-1/TRBV3-2; CDR3: CASSQDGGPTDTQYF; DNA: TGTGCCAGCAGCCAAGACGGGGGACCCACAGATACGCAGTATTTT
D: TRBD1; size: -; J: TRBJ1-5; V: TRBV28; CDR3: CASSRRSGTGNQPQHF; DNA: TGTGCCAGCAGTCGCCGTTCGGGGACAGGGAATCAGCCCCAGCATTTT
D: -; size: many; J: TRBJ1-1; V: TRBV19; CDR3: CASSTGETEAFF; DNA: TGTGCCAGTAGTACGGGGGAAACTGAAGCTTTCTTT
D: TRBD2; size: -; J: TRBJ2-2; V: TRBV11-2; CDR3: CASSLRGTSGAHAELFF; DNA: TGTGCCAGCAGCTTAAGGGGGACTAGCGGGGCCCATGCTGAGCTGTTTTTT
D: -; size: -; J: TRBJ2-7; V: TRBV28; CDR3: CASSLFGGNIYEQYF; DNA: TGTGCCAGCAGTTTATTTGGCGGGAATATCTACGAGCAGTACTTC
D: -; size: -; J: TRBJ1-2; V: TRBV13; CDR3: CASSLESGSQYGYTF; DNA: TGTGCCAGCAGCTTAGAATCCGGTTCCCAATATGGCTACACCTTC
D: TRBD2; size: -; J: TRBJ2-3; V: TRBV7-2; CDR3: CASSSSLLAGDTTDTQYF; DNA: TGTGCCAGCAGCTCATCCCTCCTAGCGGGAGACACCACAGATACGCAGTATTTT
D: TRBD2; size: -; J: TRBJ2-2; V: TRBV3-1/TRBV3-2; CDR3: CASSLRTSGNTGELFF; DNA: TGTGCCAGCAGCCTCAGGACTAGCGGTAACACCGGGGAGCTGTTTTTT
D: TRBD2; size: -; J: TRBJ2-1; V: TRBV7-2; CDR3: CASSGLAGDWNEQFF; DNA: TGTGCCAGCAGCGGGCTAGCGGGAGACTGGAATGAGCAGTTCTTC
D: -; size: -; J: TRBJ1-1; V: TRBV19; CDR3: CASSIGGDAEAFF; DNA: TGTGCCAGTAGTATCGGAGGGGACGCTGAAGCTTTCTTT
D: -; size: -; J: TRBJ2-3; V: TRBV5-1; CDR3: CASSLGSTFFTDTQYF; DNA: TGCGCCAGCAGCTTGGGGTCAACATTCTTCACAGATACGCAGTATTTT
D: -; size: -; J: TRBJ2-6; V: TRBV11-3; CDR3: CASSPSPGANVLTF; DNA: TGTGCCAGCAGCCCGAGCCCTGGGGCCAACGTCCTGACTTTC
D: TRBD1; size: -; J: TRBJ1-6; V: TRBV19; CDR3: CASWDRFNSPLHF; DNA: TGTGCCAGTTGGGACAGGTTTAATTCACCCCTCCACTTT
D: -; size: -; J: TRBJ1-6; V: TRBV5-6; CDR3: CASTGGGSYNSPLHF; DNA: TGTGCCAGCACTGGGGGGGGCTCCTATAATTCACCCCTCCACTTT
D: TRBD2; size: once; J: TRBJ2-7; V: TRBV28; CDR3: CASGITSGAGLEQYF; DNA: TGTGCCAGCGGCATTACTAGCGGAGCGGGGCTCGAGCAGTACTTC
D: TRBD2; size: -; J: TRBJ2-1; V: TRBV25-1; CDR3: CASSETGLNYNEQFF; DNA: TGTGCCAGCAGTGAAACGGGACTAAATTACAATGAGCAGTTCTTC
D: -; size: -; J: TRBJ2-7; V: TRBV27; CDR3: CASSLLGGGTPYEQYF; DNA: TGTGCCAGCAGTTTATTGGGAGGGGGGACCCCCTACGAGCAGTACTTC
D: -; size: -; J: TRBJ2-3; V: TRBV7-2; CDR3: CASSLDWDTQYF; DNA: TGTGCCAGCAGCCTAGACTGGGATACGCAGTATTTT
D: -; size: -; J: TRBJ2-7; V: TRBV28; CDR3: CASSPQRGGTYEQYF; DNA: TGTGCCAGCAGTCCCCAAAGGGGAGGAACCTACGAGCAGTACTTC
D: TRBD1; size: -; J: TRBJ1-2; V: TRBV29-1; CDR3: CSVEVQTGSGYTF; DNA: TGCAGCGTTGAAGTCCAGACAGGGTCCGGCTACACCTTC
D: TRBD1; size: once; J: TRBJ2-7; V: TRBV6-5; CDR3: CASSPTGGIWGEQYF; DNA: TGTGCCAGCAGTCCTACAGGGGGTATCTGGGGGGAGCAGTACTTC
D: -; size: -; J: TRBJ2-3; V: TRBV12-3/TRBV12-4; CDR3: CASSSRYTQYF; DNA: TGTGCCAGCAGTTCCCGGTATACGCAGTATTTT
D: TRBD2; size: -; J: TRBJ2-2; V: TRBV5-1; CDR3: CASSSARGGAGTGELFF; DNA: TGCGCCAGCAGCTCCGCTCGCGGGGGGGCGGGCACCGGGGAGCTGTTTTTT
D: TRBD2; size: -; J: TRBJ2-1; V: TRBV6-5; CDR3: CASGLAGGNEQFF; DNA: TGTGCCAGCGGGCTAGCGGGAGGTAATGAGCAGTTCTTC
D: -; size: -; J: TRBJ1-3; V: TRBV5-1; CDR3: CASQGGDGQTGNTIYF; DNA: TGCGCCAGCCAAGGGGGGGACGGACAGACTGGAAACACCATATATTTT
D: -; size: once; J: TRBJ1-2; V: TRBV13; CDR3: CASRPDRIDGYTF; DNA: TGTGCCAGCAGACCCGACAGGATTGATGGCTACACCTTC
D: TRBD1; size: -; J: TRBJ1-2; V: TRBV5-1; CDR3: CASSRGTGGYTF; DNA: TGCGCCAGCAGCCGGGGGACAGGTGGCTACACCTTC
D: TRBD1; size: -; J: TRBJ1-1; V: TRBV12-3/TRBV12-4; CDR3: CASSRQGSSEAFF; DNA: TGTGCCAGCAGCCGACAGGGTTCCTCTGAAGCTTTCTTT
D: -; size: -; J: TRBJ1-1; V: TRBV2; CDR3: CASTMSRGTEAFF; DNA: TGTGCCAGCACCATGAGCAGGGGCACTGAAGCTTTCTTT
D: -; size: once; J: TRBJ2-2; V: TRBV27; CDR3: CASSRSRTQNTGELFF; DNA: TGTGCCAGCAGTCGATCGCGGACTCAGAACACCGGGGAGCTGTTTTTT
D: -; size: -; J: TRBJ1-5; V: TRBV19; CDR3: CASTRTENQPQHF; DNA: TGTGCCAGCACCAGGACAGAAAATCAGCCCCAGCATTTT